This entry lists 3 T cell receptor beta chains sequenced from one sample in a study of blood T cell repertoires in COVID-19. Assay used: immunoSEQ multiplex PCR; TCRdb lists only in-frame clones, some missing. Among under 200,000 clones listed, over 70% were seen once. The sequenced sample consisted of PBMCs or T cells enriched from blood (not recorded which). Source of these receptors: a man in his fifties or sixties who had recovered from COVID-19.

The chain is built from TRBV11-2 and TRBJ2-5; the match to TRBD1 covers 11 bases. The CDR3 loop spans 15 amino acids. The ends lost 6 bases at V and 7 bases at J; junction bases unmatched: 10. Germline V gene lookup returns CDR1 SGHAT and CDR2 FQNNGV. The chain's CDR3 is CASRGTGGMLGTQYF. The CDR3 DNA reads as TGTGCCAGCAGGGGGACAGGGGGAATGTTGGGGACCCAGTACTTC.

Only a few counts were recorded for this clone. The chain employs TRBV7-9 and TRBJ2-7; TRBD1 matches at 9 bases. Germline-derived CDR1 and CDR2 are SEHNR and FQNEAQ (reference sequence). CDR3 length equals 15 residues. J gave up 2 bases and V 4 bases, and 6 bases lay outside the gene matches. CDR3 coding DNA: TGTGCCAGCAGCTATCGGACAGGGGTAGCCTACGAGCAGTACTTC. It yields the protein CASSYRTGVAYEQYF.

CDR3 residues: CASSGLNRGYNEQFF. CDR3 sequence (DNA): TGTGCCAGCAGCGGGCTTAATCGGGGGTACAATGAGCAGTTCTTC. The rearrangement links TRBV2 to TRBJ2-1, with D perhaps matching TRBD2 (6 bases). From germline, CDR1 is SNHLY and CDR2 FYNNEI. The V end lost 6 bases, the J end lost 4 bases, and 16 bases lay between the germline ends. This CDR3 spans 15 amino acids. Together with reference TRBV2 and TRBJ2-1, the CDR3 gives the full variable domain: EPEVTQTPSHQVTQMGQEVILRCVPISNHLYFYWYRQILGQKVEFLVSFYNNEISEKSEIFDDQFSVERPDGSNFTLKIRSTKLEDSAMYFCASSGLNRGYNEQFFGPGTRLTVL.